The 3 T cell receptor beta chains presented below share a single source sample, sequenced in a study of cytomegalovirus exposure and HLA in healthy donors. In the PCR, 60 Vbeta and 13 Jbeta primers were used. The repertoire was sequenced with immunoSEQ multiplex PCR; TCRdb's copy has only in-frame clones and lacks some. The data hold approximately 130,000 clones, with 77% observed a single time. Sequenced material: PBMCs. The receptors were sampled from a man aged 18 to 29 in good health and CMV-seropositive.

This sequence joins TRBV5-6 and TRBJ2-2, with D perhaps TRBD2 (5 bases). V was pared by 2 bases and J by 1 base, with 6 bases between. The CDR3 has 14 amino acids. Looked up from germline, CDR1 is SGHDT and CDR2 is YYEEEE. CDR3: CASSFGLNTGELFF. DNA for the CDR3: TGTGCCAGCAGCTTCGGACTGAACACCGGGGAGCTGTTTTTT.

The rearrangement joins TRBV29-1 to TRBJ1-5; weak D call: TRBD1 (5 bases). Germline lookup yields CDR1 SQVTM and CDR2 ANQGSEA. The V end lost 4 bases, the J end lost 4 bases, and 8 bases lay between the germline ends. There are 12 residues in the CDR3. CDR3 in DNA: TGCAGCGTTGGCTACAGGAATCAGCCCCAGCATTTT. Its protein is CSVGYRNQPQHF.

The chain carries TRBV28 and TRBJ2-7; TRBD2 matches at 7 bases. The germline CDR1 and CDR2 sequences are MDHEN and SYDVKM. V gave up 3 bases and J gave up 2 bases; unmatched junction bases: 7. CDR3 size: 15 residues. CDR3 region: CASSLWLAATYEQYF. CDR3 sequence (DNA): TGTGCCAGCAGTTTGTGGCTAGCGGCAACCTACGAGCAGTACTTC.